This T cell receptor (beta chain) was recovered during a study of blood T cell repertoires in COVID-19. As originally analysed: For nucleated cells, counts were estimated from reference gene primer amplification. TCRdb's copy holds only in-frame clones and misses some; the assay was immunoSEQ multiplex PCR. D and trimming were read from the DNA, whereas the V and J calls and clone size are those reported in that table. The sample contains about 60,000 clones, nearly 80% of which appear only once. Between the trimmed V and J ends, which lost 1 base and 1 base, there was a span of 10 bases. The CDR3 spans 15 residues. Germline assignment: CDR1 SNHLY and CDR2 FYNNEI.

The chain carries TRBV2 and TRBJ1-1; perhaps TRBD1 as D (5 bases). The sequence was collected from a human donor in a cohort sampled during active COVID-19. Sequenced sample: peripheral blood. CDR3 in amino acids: CASSEDAGGNTEAFF. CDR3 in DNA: TGTGCCAGCAGTGAAGACGCCGGGGGGAACACTGAAGCTTTCTTT. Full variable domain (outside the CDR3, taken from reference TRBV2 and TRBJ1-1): EPEVTQTPSHQVTQMGQEVILRCVPISNHLYFYWYRQILGQKVEFLVSFYNNEISEKSEIFDDQFSVERPDGSNFTLKIRSTKLEDSAMYFCASSEDAGGNTEAFFGQGTRLTVV.